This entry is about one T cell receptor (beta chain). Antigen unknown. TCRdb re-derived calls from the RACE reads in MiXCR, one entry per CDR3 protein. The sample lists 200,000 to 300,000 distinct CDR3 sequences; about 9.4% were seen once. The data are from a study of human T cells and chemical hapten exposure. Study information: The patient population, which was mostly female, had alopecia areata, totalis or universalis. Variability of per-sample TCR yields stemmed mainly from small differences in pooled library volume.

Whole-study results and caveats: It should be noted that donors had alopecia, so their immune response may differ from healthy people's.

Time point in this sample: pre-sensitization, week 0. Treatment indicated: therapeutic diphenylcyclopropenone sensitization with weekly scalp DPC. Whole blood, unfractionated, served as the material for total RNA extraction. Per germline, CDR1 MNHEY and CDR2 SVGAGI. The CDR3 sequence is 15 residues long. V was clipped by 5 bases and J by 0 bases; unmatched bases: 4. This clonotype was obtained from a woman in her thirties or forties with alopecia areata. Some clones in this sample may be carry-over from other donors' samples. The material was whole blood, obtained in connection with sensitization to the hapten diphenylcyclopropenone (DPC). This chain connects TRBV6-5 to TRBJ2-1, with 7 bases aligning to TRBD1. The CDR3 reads CASSQGVVSYNEQFF. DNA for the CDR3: TGTGCCAGCAGTCAGGGGGTGGTCTCCTACAATGAGCAGTTCTTC.